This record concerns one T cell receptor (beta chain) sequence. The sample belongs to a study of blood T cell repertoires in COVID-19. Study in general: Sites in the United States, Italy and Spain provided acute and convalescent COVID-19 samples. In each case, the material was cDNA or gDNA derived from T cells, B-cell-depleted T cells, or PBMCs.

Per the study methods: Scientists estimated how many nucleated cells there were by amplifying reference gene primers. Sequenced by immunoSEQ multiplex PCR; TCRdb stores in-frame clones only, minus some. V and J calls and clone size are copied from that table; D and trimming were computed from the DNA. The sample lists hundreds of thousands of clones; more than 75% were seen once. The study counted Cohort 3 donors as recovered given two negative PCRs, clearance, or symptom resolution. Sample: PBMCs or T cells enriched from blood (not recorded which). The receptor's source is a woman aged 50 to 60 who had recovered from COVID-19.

CDR3 amino acids: CASNPGGQGYEQYF. The CDR3 region has the DNA TGTGCCAGCAACCCCGGCGGACAGGGCTACGAGCAGTACTTC. The chain combines TRBV2 with TRBJ2-7; the match to TRBD1 covers 8 bases. Germline lookup yields CDR1 SNHLY and CDR2 FYNNEI. V dropped 7 bases and J dropped 3; count of bases not matched to a gene: 8. The CDR3 loop spans 14 amino acids.